The 29 T cell receptor beta chains presented below share a single source sample, sequenced in a study of T cells in Graves' hyperthyroidism and ophthalmopathy. Regions amplified from RNA transcripts were the TCR beta CDR3 regions. A first-round RT-PCR of the TCR CDR3 used the HTBI primer set. TCRdb re-analysed the multiplex PCR reads in MiXCR, keeping a single row per CDR3 protein. The sample lists roughly 500,000 distinct CDR3 sequences, approximately 48% occurring once. Sample: peripheral blood or thyroid tissue (not recorded which). These receptors all stem from an adult woman with Graves' disease, either hyperthyroidism or ophthalmopathy (not recorded which).

Many counts were recorded for this clonotype. V and J are TRBV10-3 and TRBJ1-2; D is undetermined. The CDR3 contains 13 residues. Between the trimmed V and J ends, which lost 4 bases and 8 bases, there was a span of 14 bases. The germline V gene has CDR1 ENHRY and CDR2 SYGVKD. DNA of the CDR3: TGTGCCATCAGTGCCTATGACCCGGGAGGCTACACCTTC. Encoded protein: CAISAYDPGGYTF.

The genes are TRBV25-1 and TRBJ2-1; D possibly corresponds to TRBD2 (6 bases). Germline CDR1 is MGHDK and CDR2 is SYGVNS. Trimming removed 10 bases from V and 9 bases from J, with 16 bases in between. CDR3 size: 12 residues. The CDR3 nucleotides read TGTGCCATCGATACAGTTAGCGGTGAGCAGTTCTTC. Its translation: CAIDTVSGEQFF.

The sample holds a few counts of this clonotype. The DNA of the CDR3 is TGTGCCAGCAGCCAAGATCCCGGGACAGCAAACACTGAAGCTTTCTTT. Protein: CASSQDPGTANTEAFF. The rearrangement uses TRBV7-9 and TRBJ1-1, with 7 bases that match TRBD1. This CDR3 region has 16 residues. J gave up 2 bases and V 5 bases, and 11 bases lay outside the gene matches. Germline lookup yields CDR1 SEHNR and CDR2 FQNEAQ (reference sequence).

To note about this clonotype: One end of the junction is discordant with germline, which a read error may explain. The chain is built from TRBV5-4 and TRBJ1-1; no clear D. The CDR3 is 15 residues long. Looked up from germline, CDR1 is SGHNT and CDR2 is YYREEE (reference sequence). The CDR3 loop reads CAGSLVWGGNTEAFF. DNA of the CDR3: TGTGCCGGCAGCTTGGTCTGGGGTGGGAACACTGAAGCTTTCTTT. Supplemented by reference TRBV5-4 and TRBJ1-1, the full variable domain reads ETGVTQSPTHLIKTRGQQVTLRCSSQSGHNTVSWYQQALGQGPQFIFQYYREEENGRGNFPPRFSGLQFPNYSSELNVNALELDDSALYLCAGSLVWGGNTEAFFGQGTRLTVV.

This clonotype was counted ten times or more. V gene TRBV2 combines with J gene TRBJ2-2, with D unclear. The germline V gene has CDR1 SNHLY and CDR2 FYNNEI. This CDR3 has 15 amino acids. V dropped 5 bases and J dropped 3 bases, with 13 bases sitting between them. CDR3 coding DNA: TGTGCCAGCAGTTTGGGCCCCCCGGACACCGGGGAGCTGTTTTTT. The encoded protein is CASSLGPPDTGELFF.

This clonotype was recorded at least ten times. V and J are TRBV20-1 and TRBJ1-1; D perhaps matches TRBD1 (6 bases). Germline V gene sequence: CDR1 DFQATT, CDR2 SNEGSKA (reference sequence). The CDR3 is 14 amino acids. Trimming pared 0 bases from V and 5 bases from J, leaving 13 bases between. CDR3 in amino acids: CSARDRGGATEAFF. The CDR3 DNA reads TGCAGTGCTAGAGATCGGGGGGGCGCTACTGAAGCTTTCTTT.

In this sample, this clonotype turned up many times. The V gene is TRBV19, the J gene TRBJ2-7, with TRBD2 matching over 7 bases. The V segment lost 8 bases and the J segment 0 bases; nucleotides outside the gene matches: 7. Germline loops: CDR1 LNHDA, CDR2 SQIVND (reference sequence). The CDR3 runs to 14 residues. The CDR3 coding sequence is TGTGCCAGTGGCACGGGGACTACCTCCTACGAGCAGTACTTC. As protein: CASGTGTTSYEQYF.

This clonotype showed up many times. The rearrangement uses TRBV20-1 and TRBJ1-5; no definite D call. V dropped 0 bases and J dropped 3 bases, with 21 bases sitting between them. This CDR3 region has 18 residues. Germline V CDR1 and CDR2: DFQATT, SNEGSKA (reference sequence). CDR3 region: CSARDNFVSRRNNQPQHF. The CDR3 DNA sequence: TGCAGTGCTAGAGATAATTTCGTTTCACGGCGGAACAATCAGCCCCAGCATTTT.

This rearrangement joins TRBV7-9 to TRBJ2-7, with D possibly TRBD2 on 5 matching bases. The CDR3 is 15 residues long. V was shortened by 5 bases and J by 4 bases, with 18 bases between the two germline ends. Per the germline V gene, CDR1 is SEHNR and CDR2 is FQNEAQ (reference sequence). CDR3 nucleotides: TGTGCCAGCAGCATTACCACTAGGGTATTTTACGAGCAGTACTTC. It yields the protein CASSITTRVFYEQYF.

This chain uses TRBV29-1 with TRBJ2-2; 10 positions match TRBD1. CDR1 is SQVTM and CDR2 is ANQGSEA in the germline V gene. V gave up 5 bases and J gave up 5 bases; unmatched junction bases: 8. There are 15 residues in the CDR3. CDR3: CSVLARQGATGELFF. The CDR3 bases are TGCAGCGTTTTAGCTCGACAGGGGGCAACCGGGGAGCTGTTTTTT.

This chain connects TRBV2 to TRBJ1-1; the D is unclear. V lost 4 bases and J lost 7, with 7 bases in between. Looked up from germline, CDR1 is SNHLY and CDR2 is FYNNEI. CDR3 size: 11 residues. The CDR3 reads CASSGALEAFF. The CDR3 DNA reads as TGTGCCAGCAGTGGTGCACTTGAAGCTTTCTTT.

The rearrangement uses TRBV11-2 and TRBJ2-3; D could derive from TRBD1 or TRBD2 (5 bases each). Trimming took off 4 bases at V and 5 bases at J, with 13 bases between the two ends. The CDR3 totals 14 residues. Germline lookup yields CDR1 SGHAT and CDR2 FQNNGV. In DNA, the CDR3 is TGTGCCAGCAGCTCTCCCAGGGCGGGAGATACGCAGTATTTT. It encodes CASSSPRAGDTQYF. The full variable domain, its missing parts supplied by reference TRBV11-2 and TRBJ2-3, is EAGVAQSPRYKIIEKRQSVAFWCNPISGHATLYWYQQILGQGPKLLIQFQNNGVVDDSQLPKDRFSAERLKGVDSTLKIQPAKLEDSAVYLCASSSPRAGDTQYFGPGTRLTVL.

At least ten counts were recorded for this clonotype. The chain uses TRBV5-1 and TRBJ1-4, with D possibly TRBD1 on 6 matching bases. Germline CDR1 is SGHRS and CDR2 is YFSETQ. The V end was cut by 0 bases, the J end by 8 bases, with 14 bases between. The CDR3 contains 15 residues. CDR3 nucleotide sequence: TGCGCCAGCAGCTTGGTTTCGGGGGCGGAAGAAAAACTGTTTTTT. Protein: CASSLVSGAEEKLFF. The full variable domain, rest sourced from reference TRBV5-1 and TRBJ1-4, is KAGVTQTPRYLIKTRGQQVTLSCSPISGHRSVSWYQQTPGQGLQFLFEYFSETQRNKGNFPGRFSGRQFSNSRSEMNVSTLELGDSALYLCASSLVSGAEEKLFFGSGTQLSVL.

This rearrangement joins TRBV20-1 to TRBJ1-2; 9 bases map to TRBD1. The CDR3 has 13 residues. J lost 6 bases, V lost 4 bases, and 6 bases had no gene match. Germline CDR1 reads DFQATT; CDR2 reads SNEGSKA (reference sequence). The CDR3 DNA is TGCAGTGCTACCCGGACAGGGGACGATGGCTACACCTTC. As protein: CSATRTGDDGYTF.

This clonotype was counted ten times or more. The chain couples TRBV24-1 to TRBJ2-5; 12 nucleotides line up with TRBD1. V lost 1 base and J lost 5; bases outside the gene matches: 7. Germline V gene sequence: CDR1 KGHDR, CDR2 SFDVKD. The CDR3 is 17 amino acids. The CDR3 region is CATSDLSGTGGAETQYF. CDR3 sequence (DNA): TGTGCCACCAGTGATTTAAGCGGGACAGGGGGCGCGGAGACCCAGTACTTC.

This clonotype was counted at least ten times. This chain joins TRBV29-1 and TRBJ1-2; 10 bases are shared with TRBD1. The V gene's germline CDR1 is SQVTM and CDR2 ANQGSEA. CDR3 length equals 13 residues. V lost 7 bases to trimming and J lost 8 bases; unmatched junction nucleotides: 10. As DNA, the CDR3 is TGCAGCGCCATGACGACAGGGGGCGAGGGCTACACCTTC. Protein: CSAMTTGGEGYTF.

The chain recombines TRBV24-1 with TRBJ1-1; D is uncertain. The CDR3 sequence is 11 residues long. Germline CDR1 and CDR2: KGHDR and SFDVKD. V lost 2 bases to trimming and J lost 8 bases, with 5 bases between them. The chain's CDR3 is CATSDYGEAFF. The CDR3 DNA is TGTGCCACCAGTGATTACGGCGAAGCTTTCTTT.

V gene TRBV10-3 combines with J gene TRBJ1-2; D unclear. This CDR3 spans 15 amino acids. V gave up 5 bases and J gave up 2 bases, with 15 bases separating them. CDR1 and CDR2 from the germline V gene are ENHRY and SYGVKD. The CDR3 loop reads CAISTPLEDNYGYTF. The CDR3 DNA sequence: TGTGCCATCAGTACCCCTCTCGAGGACAACTATGGCTACACCTTC.

This clonotype occurred many times. This chain uses TRBV6-6 with TRBJ2-7; D not resolved. Germline assignment: CDR1 MNHNY and CDR2 SVGAGI (reference sequence). The CDR3 runs 15 residues. V was pared by 2 bases and J by 4 bases, with 15 bases between. The CDR3 here is CASSYPTRGAYEQYF. The CDR3 DNA is TGTGCCAGCAGTTACCCGACCAGAGGAGCATACGAGCAGTACTTC.

The chain joins TRBV10-3 to TRBJ2-7; D remains ambiguous. V was trimmed by 3 bases and J by 2 bases, leaving 8 bases between them. Germline-derived CDR1 and CDR2 are ENHRY and SYGVKD. The CDR3 runs 13 residues. CDR3 region: CAISDSVTYEQYF. The CDR3 bases are TGTGCCATCAGTGACAGTGTGACCTACGAGCAGTACTTC.

This clonotype was observed at least ten times. One junction end does not reproduce the germline sequence, and a read error may be involved. The chain carries TRBV10-3 and TRBJ2-3; D perhaps matches TRBD2 (6 bases). The CDR3 covers 13 residues. Looked up from germline, CDR1 is ENHRY and CDR2 is SYGVKD. The CDR3 protein is CASRDLNTDTQYF. The CDR3 region has the DNA TGCGCCAGTCGGGACTTAAACACAGATACGCAGTATTTT.

The chain uses TRBV24-1 and TRBJ1-2; perhaps TRBD1 as D (5 bases). Per the germline V gene, CDR1 is KGHDR and CDR2 is SFDVKD. V lost 4 bases, J lost 6 bases, and 14 bases lay in between. This CDR3 has 14 amino acids. The CDR3 reads CATSEGSGDDGYTF. The CDR3 DNA sequence: TGTGCCACCAGTGAGGGATCCGGGGACGATGGCTACACCTTC.

This clonotype has more than one count but fewer than ten. The genes are TRBV11-2 and TRBJ2-2; D might be TRBD1 (6 bases). The V gene lost 6 bases and the J gene lost 4 bases, with 24 bases spanning the gap. CDR1 is SGHAT, CDR2 FQNNGV, per germline. The CDR3 loop spans 18 amino acids. CDR3 loop: CASRHYRQQGRSTGELFF. CDR3 nucleotides: TGTGCCAGCAGACACTATCGGCAACAGGGAAGGAGCACCGGGGAGCTGTTTTTT.

This clonotype has only a few counts. The genes are TRBV4-1 and TRBJ1-4, with D tentatively TRBD1 (5 bases). Germline lookup yields CDR1 MGHRA and CDR2 YSYEKL. V was shortened by 1 base and J by 6 bases, with 15 bases between the two germline ends. This CDR3 has 16 amino acids. The CDR3 nucleotides are TGCGCCAGCAGCCAAGCCCCCGGGACCTCGGATGAAAAACTGTTTTTT. This translates into CASSQAPGTSDEKLFF.

The V gene is TRBV4-2, the J gene TRBJ2-2; 11 nucleotides agree with TRBD2. With 3 bases clipped from V and 1 base from J, the junction kept 10 bases outside the gene matches. CDR1 and CDR2 (germline): LGHNA, YNFKEQ. This CDR3 has 19 amino acids. CDR3 DNA: TGTGCCAGCAGCCATACAAGAGGACTAGCGGGTCAGAACACCGGGGAGCTGTTTTTT. It codes for CASSHTRGLAGQNTGELFF.

This clonotype showed up just a few times. The chain links TRBV6-1 to TRBJ1-1; D possibly corresponds to TRBD1 (6 bases). V gave up 5 bases and J gave up 3 bases, with 19 bases separating them. The germline V gene encodes CDR1 MNHNS and CDR2 SASEGT. The CDR3 runs 16 residues. CDR3 nucleotides: TGTGCCAGCAGTCCTTGGGGGGACAAGTATGACACTGAAGCTTTCTTT. This codes for CASSPWGDKYDTEAFF.

This chain connects TRBV20-1 to TRBJ2-7; D perhaps matches TRBD1 (6 bases). Germline CDR1 is DFQATT and CDR2 is SNEGSKA (reference sequence). The CDR3 is 14 residues long. Trimming left V 4 bases short and J 2 bases short, with 15 bases between. CDR3 loop: CSAMTGLGTYEQYF. The DNA for the CDR3 is TGCAGTGCTATGACAGGCTTGGGGACCTACGAGCAGTACTTC.

The V gene is TRBV7-2, the J gene TRBJ2-1, with D tentatively TRBD2 (5 bases). The CDR3 spans 14 residues. V was trimmed by 4 bases and J by 3 bases, leaving 10 bases between them. Germline CDR1 is SGHTA and CDR2 is FQGNSA. In nucleotides, the CDR3 is TGTGCCAGCAGCTCAACGGGGATCTACAATGAGCAGTTCTTC. It translates to CASSSTGIYNEQFF.

V gene TRBV5-5 combines with J gene TRBJ1-1, with D hard to call. The CDR3 spans 13 residues. CDR1 is SGHKS, CDR2 YYEKEE, per germline (reference sequence). The V gene lost 4 bases and the J gene lost 3 bases, with 10 bases spanning the gap. The CDR3, as DNA: TGTGCCAGCAGCCATCCACCCTACACTGAAGCTTTCTTT. It specifies CASSHPPYTEAFF.